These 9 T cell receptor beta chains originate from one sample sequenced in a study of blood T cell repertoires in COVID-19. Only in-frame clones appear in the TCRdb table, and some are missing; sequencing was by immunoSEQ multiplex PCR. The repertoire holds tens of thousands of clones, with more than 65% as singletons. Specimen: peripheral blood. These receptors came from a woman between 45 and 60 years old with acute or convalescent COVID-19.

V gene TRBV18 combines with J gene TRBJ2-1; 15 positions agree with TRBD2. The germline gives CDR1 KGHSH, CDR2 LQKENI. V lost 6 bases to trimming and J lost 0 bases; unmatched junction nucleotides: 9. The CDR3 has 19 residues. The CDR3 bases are TGTGCCAGCTCCCTCGGACTAGCGGGAGGGCGGAGCTCCTACAATGAGCAGTTCTTC. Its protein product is CASSLGLAGGRSSYNEQFF.

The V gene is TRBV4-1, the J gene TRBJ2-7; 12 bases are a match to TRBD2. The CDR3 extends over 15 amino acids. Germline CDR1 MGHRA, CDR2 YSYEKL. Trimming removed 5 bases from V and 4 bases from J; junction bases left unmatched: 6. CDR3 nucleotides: TGCGCCAGCAGCACTTCAACTAGCGGGGGGTACGAGCAGTACTTC. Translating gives CASSTSTSGGYEQYF.

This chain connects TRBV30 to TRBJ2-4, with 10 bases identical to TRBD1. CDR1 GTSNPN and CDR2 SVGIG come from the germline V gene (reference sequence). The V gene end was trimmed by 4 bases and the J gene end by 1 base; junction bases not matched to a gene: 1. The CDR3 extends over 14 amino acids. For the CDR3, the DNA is TGTGCCTGGACGGGACAGGGGGCCAAAAACATTCAGTACTTC. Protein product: CAWTGQGAKNIQYF.

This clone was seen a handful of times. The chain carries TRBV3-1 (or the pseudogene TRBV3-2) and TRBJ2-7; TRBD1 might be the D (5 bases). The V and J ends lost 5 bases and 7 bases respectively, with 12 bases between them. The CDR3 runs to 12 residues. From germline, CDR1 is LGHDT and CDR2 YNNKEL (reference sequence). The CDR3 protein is CASSSAPGEQYF. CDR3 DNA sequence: TGTGCCAGCAGCAGCGCGCCAGGGGAGCAGTACTTC.

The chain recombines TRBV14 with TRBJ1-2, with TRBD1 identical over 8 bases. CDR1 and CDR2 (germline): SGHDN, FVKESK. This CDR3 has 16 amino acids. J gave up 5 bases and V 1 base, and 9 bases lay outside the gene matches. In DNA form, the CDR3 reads TGTGCCAGCAGCCAAGTCCTGGGACAGGAGAGATATGGCTACACCTTC. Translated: CASSQVLGQERYGYTF.

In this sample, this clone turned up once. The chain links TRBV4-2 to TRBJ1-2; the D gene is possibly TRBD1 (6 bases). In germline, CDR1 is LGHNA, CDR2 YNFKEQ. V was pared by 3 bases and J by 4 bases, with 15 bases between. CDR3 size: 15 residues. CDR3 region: CASSHTKDRSYGYTF. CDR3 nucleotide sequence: TGTGCCAGCAGCCATACTAAGGACAGATCCTATGGCTACACCTTC.

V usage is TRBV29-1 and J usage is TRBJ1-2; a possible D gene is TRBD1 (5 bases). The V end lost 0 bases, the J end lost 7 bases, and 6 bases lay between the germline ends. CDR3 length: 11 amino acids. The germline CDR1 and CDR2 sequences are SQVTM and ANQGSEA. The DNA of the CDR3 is TGCAGCGTTGAAGACCAGGGTGGCTACACCTTC. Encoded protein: CSVEDQGGYTF.

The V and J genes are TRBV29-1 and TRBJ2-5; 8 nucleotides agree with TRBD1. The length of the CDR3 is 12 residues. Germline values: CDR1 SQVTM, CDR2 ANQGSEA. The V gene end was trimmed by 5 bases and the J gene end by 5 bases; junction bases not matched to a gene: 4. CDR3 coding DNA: TGCAGCGTTCAGACAGGGGTTGAGACCCAGTACTTC. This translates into CSVQTGVETQYF.

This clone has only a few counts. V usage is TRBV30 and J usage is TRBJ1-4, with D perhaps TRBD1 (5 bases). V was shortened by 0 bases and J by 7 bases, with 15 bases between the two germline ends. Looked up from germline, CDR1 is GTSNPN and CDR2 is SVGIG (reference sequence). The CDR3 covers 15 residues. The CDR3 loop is CAWSVSGLEVEKLFF. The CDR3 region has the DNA TGTGCCTGGAGTGTATCAGGGCTAGAAGTTGAAAAACTGTTTTTT.